The source of this T cell receptor beta chain is a study of vaccination and CD4 T cells after COVID-19. In the study overall: Convalescents were six males and four females, two of them Hispanic. Every participant had a vaccine, which was either BNT162b2 or mRNA-1273, given in two doses.

The CDR3 runs 17 residues. CDR1 is SGHTA and CDR2 is FQGNSA in the germline V gene. Losses at the gene ends were 4 bases for V and 7 bases for J; bases not matched to a gene: 19. Treatment reported: roughly 10-day PBMC culture with coronavirus spike peptide pools or control peptides (ViraFEST assay). With the Oncomine TCR Beta short-read assay, DNA from cultured CD4+ T cells was sequenced. TCRdb redid the calling of the PCR reads with MiXCR, one entry per CDR3 protein. The data hold about 17,000 distinct CDR3 sequences, with approximately 70% observed a single time. Of note for this clonotype: Its matching antigen is unknown.

The chain joins TRBV7-2 to TRBJ2-7; 7 bases are shared with TRBD1. Sequenced material: CD4+ T cells from blood, cultured in vitro. The TCR sequence derives from a human donor who had recovered from COVID-19. CDR3 protein: CASSSPSILATGYEQYF. The CDR3 coding sequence is TGTGCCAGCAGCTCACCCTCTATTCTCGCGACAGGGTATGAGCAGTACTTC.